Listed below are T cell receptor beta chains from one sample, sequenced in a study of STAT5B mutations in CD4+ large granular lymphocyte leukemia. Generated by immunoSEQ multiplex PCR, the TCRdb table keeps only in-frame clones and is missing some. The sample gives fewer than 35,000 clones, around 88% of which show up once; approximately 1% is in the top ten. Sequencing was carried out using CD4+ T cells from blood buffy coats. All receptors derive from a human donor in good health. CDR3s include the opening cysteine and the closing phenylalanine or tryptophan. Fields, in order: J gene, D gene, V gene, clone size, CDR3 protein, CDR3 DNA. A D gene is named only where the DNA matches it firmly. Clone size is shown for a subset of rows, as once, few, many or a class of expanded clone.

J gene: TRBJ2-7
D gene: TRBD1
V gene: TRBV28
clone size: NA
CDR3 protein: CASSSPGTGVEEQYF
CDR3 DNA: TGTGCCAGCAGCTCCCCCGGGACAGGGGTTGAAGAGCAGTACTTC

J gene: TRBJ2-1
D gene: TRBD1
V gene: TRBV12-5
clone size: NA
CDR3 protein: CASGLGTGSYNEQFF
CDR3 DNA: TGTGCTAGTGGTTTGGGGACAGGCTCCTACAATGAGCAGTTCTTC

J gene: TRBJ1-2
D gene: NA
V gene: TRBV28
clone size: NA
CDR3 protein: CASSLGVATYGYTF
CDR3 DNA: TGTGCCAGCAGTTTAGGTGTGGCAACTTATGGCTACACCTTC

J gene: TRBJ2-5
D gene: TRBD2
V gene: TRBV5-1
clone size: NA
CDR3 protein: CASSLGLAGAQETQYF
CDR3 DNA: TGCGCCAGCAGCTTGGGTCTAGCGGGGGCTCAAGAGACCCAGTACTTC

J gene: TRBJ2-7
D gene: NA
V gene: TRBV12-5
clone size: NA
CDR3 protein: CASGTLTYEQYF
CDR3 DNA: TGTGCTAGTGGTACTCTTACCTACGAGCAGTACTTC

J gene: TRBJ1-2
D gene: NA
V gene: TRBV10-2
clone size: NA
CDR3 protein: CATSANREIYGYTF
CDR3 DNA: TGCGCCACCAGTGCGAACAGGGAAATTTATGGCTACACCTTC

J gene: TRBJ1-2
D gene: NA
V gene: TRBV19
clone size: once
CDR3 protein: CASSIIKGYGYTF
CDR3 DNA: TGTGCCAGTAGTATAATAAAAGGCTATGGCTACACCTTC

J gene: TRBJ1-2
D gene: TRBD1
V gene: TRBV4-1
clone size: NA
CDR3 protein: CASSQRTGVVNYGYTF
CDR3 DNA: TGCGCCAGCAGCCAACGGACAGGGGTGGTTAACTATGGCTACACCTTC

J gene: TRBJ1-2
D gene: NA
V gene: TRBV11-2
clone size: NA
CDR3 protein: CASSFQRGNYGYTF
CDR3 DNA: TGTGCCAGCAGCTTCCAAAGAGGCAACTATGGCTACACCTTC

J gene: TRBJ1-5
D gene: NA
V gene: TRBV12-5
clone size: NA
CDR3 protein: CASGLVGNQPQHF
CDR3 DNA: TGTGCTAGTGGTTTGGTCGGTAATCAGCCCCAGCATTTT

J gene: TRBJ1-4
D gene: TRBD1
V gene: TRBV9
clone size: NA
CDR3 protein: CASSVGQGGWATNEKLFF
CDR3 DNA: TGTGCCAGCAGCGTGGGACAGGGGGGGTGGGCAACTAATGAAAAACTGTTTTTT

J gene: TRBJ1-5
D gene: NA
V gene: TRBV29-1
clone size: NA
CDR3 protein: CSVVSFGNQPQHF
CDR3 DNA: TGCAGCGTTGTATCTTTCGGGAATCAGCCCCAGCATTTT

J gene: TRBJ1-4
D gene: NA
V gene: TRBV7-9
clone size: few
CDR3 protein: CASSPGRNNEKLFF
CDR3 DNA: TGTGCCAGCAGCCCGGGACGGAATAATGAAAAACTGTTTTTT

J gene: TRBJ2-3
D gene: NA
V gene: TRBV6-6
clone size: once
CDR3 protein: CASSSDYVDTDTQYF
CDR3 DNA: TGTGCCAGCAGTTCGGACTACGTTGATACAGATACGCAGTATTTT

J gene: TRBJ2-1
D gene: NA
V gene: TRBV7-8
clone size: NA
CDR3 protein: CASRFRAADEQFF
CDR3 DNA: TGTGCCAGCAGGTTTAGGGCAGCGGATGAGCAGTTCTTC

J gene: TRBJ2-2
D gene: NA
V gene: TRBV4-1
clone size: NA
CDR3 protein: CASSQQANTGELFF
CDR3 DNA: TGCGCCAGCAGCCAACAGGCTAACACCGGGGAGCTGTTTTTT

J gene: TRBJ1-4
D gene: NA
V gene: TRBV7-2
clone size: NA
CDR3 protein: CASSLGSSREKLFF
CDR3 DNA: TGTGCCAGCAGCTTAGGAAGTTCGCGGGAAAAACTGTTTTTT

J gene: TRBJ1-3
D gene: NA
V gene: TRBV5-1
clone size: NA
CDR3 protein: CASSLEGSSGNTIYF
CDR3 DNA: TGCGCCAGCAGCTTGGAGGGCAGCTCTGGAAACACCATATATTTT

J gene: TRBJ2-7
D gene: TRBD2
V gene: TRBV5-1
clone size: NA
CDR3 protein: CASSFREGFDEQYF
CDR3 DNA: TGCGCCAGCAGCTTCCGGGAGGGGTTCGACGAGCAGTACTTC

J gene: TRBJ2-7
D gene: NA
V gene: TRBV6-5
clone size: NA
CDR3 protein: CASSYSRATSYEQYF
CDR3 DNA: TGTGCCAGCAGTTACTCCAGAGCGACTTCCTACGAGCAGTACTTC

J gene: TRBJ1-6
D gene: NA
V gene: TRBV7-2
clone size: NA
CDR3 protein: CASSWLGQVPLHF
CDR3 DNA: TGTGCCAGCAGCTGGTTGGGACAAGTACCCCTCCACTTT

J gene: TRBJ1-5
D gene: NA
V gene: TRBV27
clone size: NA
CDR3 protein: CASSLALRGPQHF
CDR3 DNA: TGTGCCAGCAGTTTAGCCCTACGAGGGCCCCAGCATTTT

J gene: TRBJ1-3
D gene: NA
V gene: TRBV6-5
clone size: NA
CDR3 protein: CASSYSRAGVGNTIYF
CDR3 DNA: TGTGCCAGCAGTTACTCGAGGGCAGGGGTTGGAAACACCATATATTTT

J gene: TRBJ2-1
D gene: TRBD2
V gene: TRBV6-6
clone size: NA
CDR3 protein: CASTQSLAGSSNEQFF
CDR3 DNA: TGTGCCAGCACTCAGTCTCTAGCGGGGAGTAGCAATGAGCAGTTCTTC

J gene: TRBJ2-3
D gene: TRBD2
V gene: TRBV18
clone size: NA
CDR3 protein: CASSPSAGTDTQYF
CDR3 DNA: TGTGCCAGCTCACCCTCAGCGGGGACAGATACGCAGTATTTT

J gene: TRBJ1-5
D gene: NA
V gene: TRBV12-5
clone size: NA
CDR3 protein: CASGRLQGYQPQHF
CDR3 DNA: TGTGCTAGTGGTCGGTTACAGGGATATCAGCCCCAGCATTTT

J gene: TRBJ2-3
D gene: NA
V gene: TRBV4-2
clone size: NA
CDR3 protein: CASSQARLGALPDTQYF
CDR3 DNA: TGTGCCAGCAGCCAAGCCAGGCTGGGCGCTCTGCCCGATACGCAGTATTTT

J gene: TRBJ2-3
D gene: NA
V gene: TRBV4-3
clone size: NA
CDR3 protein: CASSHRSASTDTQYF
CDR3 DNA: TGCGCCAGCAGCCACCGTTCAGCTAGCACAGATACGCAGTATTTT

J gene: TRBJ2-5
D gene: TRBD2
V gene: TRBV9
clone size: NA
CDR3 protein: CASSVEASGHQETQYF
CDR3 DNA: TGTGCCAGCAGCGTAGAGGCTAGCGGCCACCAAGAGACCCAGTACTTC

J gene: TRBJ2-2
D gene: NA
V gene: TRBV7-9
clone size: NA
CDR3 protein: CASSFGRMTGELFF
CDR3 DNA: TGTGCCAGCAGCTTCGGACGGATGACCGGGGAGCTGTTTTTT

J gene: TRBJ2-2
D gene: TRBD2
V gene: TRBV30
clone size: NA
CDR3 protein: CAWSVLAGAGGELFF
CDR3 DNA: TGTGCCTGGAGTGTACTAGCGGGAGCAGGCGGGGAGCTGTTTTTT

J gene: TRBJ1-3
D gene: NA
V gene: TRBV29-1
clone size: NA
CDR3 protein: CSVVLRAASGNTIYF
CDR3 DNA: TGCAGCGTTGTTTTGAGGGCAGCCTCTGGAAACACCATATATTTT

J gene: TRBJ2-5
D gene: NA
V gene: TRBV5-8
clone size: NA
CDR3 protein: CASSLVQVLQETQYF
CDR3 DNA: TGTGCCAGCAGCTTGGTACAGGTTTTACAAGAGACCCAGTACTTC

J gene: TRBJ2-7
D gene: NA
V gene: TRBV7-2
clone size: NA
CDR3 protein: CASSLGGSAYEQYF
CDR3 DNA: TGTGCCAGCAGCTTAGGGGGGTCAGCCTACGAGCAGTACTTC

J gene: TRBJ2-5
D gene: NA
V gene: TRBV5-1
clone size: once
CDR3 protein: CASSLVSGGQETQYF
CDR3 DNA: TGCGCCAGCAGCTTGGTGTCCGGGGGCCAAGAGACCCAGTACTTC

J gene: TRBJ1-2
D gene: NA
V gene: TRBV28
clone size: NA
CDR3 protein: CASSPGQSAYGYTF
CDR3 DNA: TGTGCCAGCAGTCCCGGACAGTCCGCCTATGGCTACACCTTC

J gene: TRBJ1-5
D gene: NA
V gene: TRBV6-1
clone size: NA
CDR3 protein: CASRQLNQPQHF
CDR3 DNA: TGTGCCAGCAGACAGCTAAATCAGCCCCAGCATTTT

J gene: TRBJ2-5
D gene: NA
V gene: TRBV7-2
clone size: NA
CDR3 protein: CASSLQGEETQYF
CDR3 DNA: TGTGCCAGCAGCTTACAGGGTGAAGAGACCCAGTACTTC

J gene: TRBJ2-7
D gene: NA
V gene: TRBV7-2
clone size: once
CDR3 protein: CASSLGAGRYEQYF
CDR3 DNA: TGTGCCAGCAGCTTAGGCGCGGGAAGGTACGAGCAGTACTTC

J gene: TRBJ2-5
D gene: NA
V gene: TRBV2
clone size: once
CDR3 protein: CASKKGETQYF
CDR3 DNA: TGTGCCAGCAAGAAGGGGGAGACCCAGTACTTC

J gene: TRBJ1-1
D gene: NA
V gene: TRBV7-9
clone size: NA
CDR3 protein: CASSFADTEAFF
CDR3 DNA: TGTGCCAGCAGCTTTGCAGACACTGAAGCTTTCTTT

J gene: TRBJ1-3
D gene: NA
V gene: TRBV7-2
clone size: NA
CDR3 protein: CASSPPYAAGNTIYF
CDR3 DNA: TGTGCCAGCAGCCCTCCCTATGCGGCTGGAAACACCATATATTTT

J gene: TRBJ2-3
D gene: TRBD2
V gene: TRBV5-6
clone size: NA
CDR3 protein: CASSTGLAGDTQYF
CDR3 DNA: TGTGCCAGCAGCACCGGACTAGCGGGAGATACGCAGTATTTT

J gene: TRBJ2-1
D gene: NA
V gene: TRBV25-1
clone size: NA
CDR3 protein: CASSVQGLRFF
CDR3 DNA: TGTGCCAGCAGCGTACAGGGACTGAGGTTCTTC

J gene: TRBJ1-5
D gene: NA
V gene: TRBV4-2
clone size: few
CDR3 protein: CASSQLIVVQNSNQPQHF
CDR3 DNA: TGTGCCAGCAGCCAACTGATAGTGGTACAGAATAGCAATCAGCCCCAGCATTTT

J gene: TRBJ2-6
D gene: NA
V gene: TRBV5-1
clone size: NA
CDR3 protein: CASSFGTTVYSGANVLTF
CDR3 DNA: TGCGCCAGCAGCTTTGGTACTACTGTCTACTCTGGGGCCAACGTCCTGACTTTC

J gene: TRBJ2-3
D gene: NA
V gene: TRBV7-9
clone size: NA
CDR3 protein: CASSFPVDSPDTQYF
CDR3 DNA: TGTGCCAGCAGCTTCCCTGTGGACAGCCCAGATACGCAGTATTTT

J gene: TRBJ1-5
D gene: TRBD1
V gene: TRBV30
clone size: NA
CDR3 protein: CAWSVPLRGNQPQHF
CDR3 DNA: TGTGCCTGGAGTGTCCCCCTCAGGGGGAATCAGCCCCAGCATTTT

J gene: TRBJ2-7
D gene: TRBD1
V gene: TRBV27
clone size: NA
CDR3 protein: CASSLRTGGYEQYF
CDR3 DNA: TGTGCCAGCAGTCTTAGGACAGGGGGCTACGAGCAGTACTTC

J gene: TRBJ1-2
D gene: NA
V gene: TRBV6-6
clone size: NA
CDR3 protein: CASSYSSGIPYGYTF
CDR3 DNA: TGTGCCAGCAGTTACTCGTCAGGTATACCCTATGGCTACACCTTC

J gene: TRBJ1-4
D gene: NA
V gene: TRBV18
clone size: few
CDR3 protein: CASSLGWSNEKLFF
CDR3 DNA: TGTGCCAGCTCACTCGGGTGGTCTAATGAAAAACTGTTTTTT

J gene: TRBJ2-1
D gene: NA
V gene: TRBV9
clone size: NA
CDR3 protein: CASSVGLIRDYNEQFF
CDR3 DNA: TGTGCCAGCAGCGTAGGTCTCATACGGGATTACAATGAGCAGTTCTTC

J gene: TRBJ2-7
D gene: NA
V gene: TRBV11-2
clone size: once
CDR3 protein: CASSYTGAGRYEQYF
CDR3 DNA: TGTGCCAGCAGCTACACGGGGGCGGGACGATACGAGCAGTACTTC

J gene: TRBJ2-1
D gene: TRBD2
V gene: TRBV29-1
clone size: NA
CDR3 protein: CSVLTSGRAYNEQFF
CDR3 DNA: TGCAGCGTCCTCACTAGCGGGAGGGCCTACAATGAGCAGTTCTTC

J gene: TRBJ1-5
D gene: NA
V gene: TRBV6-6
clone size: NA
CDR3 protein: CASSYQSEYQPQHF
CDR3 DNA: TGTGCCAGCAGTTACCAGTCAGAGTATCAGCCCCAGCATTTT

J gene: TRBJ1-1
D gene: NA
V gene: TRBV6-5
clone size: NA
CDR3 protein: CASSYSGTMNTEAFF
CDR3 DNA: TGTGCCAGCAGTTACTCGGGGACAATGAACACTGAAGCTTTCTTT

J gene: TRBJ1-5
D gene: NA
V gene: TRBV4-2
clone size: NA
CDR3 protein: CASSQGRGNQPQHF
CDR3 DNA: TGTGCCAGCAGCCAAGGGCGGGGCAATCAGCCCCAGCATTTT